This entry lists 24 T cell receptor beta chains sequenced from one sample in a study of blood T cell repertoires in COVID-19. Only in-frame clones appear in the TCRdb table, and some are missing; sequencing was by immunoSEQ multiplex PCR. The sample holds about 90,000 clones, approximately 83% seen once. Sequencing was carried out using peripheral blood. The receptors come from a woman older than 75 with active or convalescent COVID-19.

The chain couples TRBV7-8 to TRBJ2-3; D might be TRBD2 (5 bases). The CDR3 contains 14 residues. Germline V gene sequence: CDR1 SGHVS, CDR2 FQNEAQ. Deletions cut 7 bases from V and 4 bases from J, with 15 bases between. The DNA for the CDR3 is TGTGCCAGCAATCCCGTGCGGGTCGCAGATACGCAGTATTTT. Translating gives CASNPVRVADTQYF.

The chain couples TRBV7-2 to TRBJ2-5; 8 bases line up with TRBD2. The V segment lost 1 base and the J segment 5 bases; nucleotides outside the gene matches: 9. The CDR3 contains 16 residues. Germline V lookup: CDR1 SGHTA, CDR2 FQGNSA. CDR3 sequence: CASSLGSSREAETQYF. The DNA of the CDR3 is TGTGCCAGCAGCTTAGGATCATCGCGGGAGGCGGAGACCCAGTACTTC.

The chain combines TRBV5-1 with TRBJ2-1; weak D call: TRBD2 (5 bases). V was shortened by 4 bases and J by 5 bases, with 13 bases between the two germline ends. This CDR3 is 14 amino acids long. The germline V gene encodes CDR1 SGHRS and CDR2 YFSETQ. CDR3 sequence: CASSPIPGNNEQFF. CDR3 bases: TGCGCCAGCAGCCCCATCCCGGGAAACAATGAGCAGTTCTTC.

J is TRBJ2-3 and V is TRBV19, with D maybe TRBD1 (5 bases). The CDR3 has 12 residues. Germline V gene sequence: CDR1 LNHDA, CDR2 SQIVND (reference sequence). V lost 8 bases and J lost 5, with 11 bases in between. The DNA of the CDR3 is TGTGCCAGTTCGCAGGGTATAGATACGCAGTATTTT. Translated, it gives CASSQGIDTQYF. The full variable domain, completed using reference TRBV19 and TRBJ2-3, is DGGITQSPKYLFRKEGQNVTLSCEQNLNHDAMYWYRQDPGQGLRLIYYSQIVNDFQKGDIAEGYSVSREKKESFPLTVTSAQKNPTAFYLCASSQGIDTQYFGPGTRLTVL.

The chain has TRBV28 and TRBJ2-3, with D perhaps matching TRBD2 (6 bases). Germline V gene data show CDR1 as MDHEN and CDR2 as SYDVKM. Trimming removed 6 bases at V and 2 bases at J, with 15 bases between. This CDR3 is built from 15 residues. The CDR3 nucleotides read TGTGCCAGCAGAATAGCGGCTATCAACACAGATACGCAGTATTTT. This encodes CASRIAAINTDTQYF.

The V and J genes are TRBV18 and TRBJ2-7; 7 bases are shared with TRBD1. Germline V lookup: CDR1 KGHSH, CDR2 LQKENI. CDR3 length: 16 amino acids. Trimming cost V 6 bases and J 7 bases; bases outside gene matches: 18. As DNA, the CDR3 is TGTGCCAGCTCGCGACACTCGATAAGACAGGGCGGGGAGCAGTACTTC. It specifies CASSRHSIRQGGEQYF.

V usage is TRBV5-1 and J usage is TRBJ1-1; D call uncertain. Trimming stripped 4 bases from V and 4 bases from J, with 17 bases between. The CDR3 extends over 15 amino acids. CDR1 SGHRS and CDR2 YFSETQ come from the germline V gene. CDR3 loop: CASSPGGGYITEAFF. CDR3 coding DNA: TGCGCCAGCAGCCCGGGTGGAGGGTATATCACTGAAGCTTTCTTT. The whole variable domain, filled in from reference TRBV5-1 and TRBJ1-1, reads KAGVTQTPRYLIKTRGQQVTLSCSPISGHRSVSWYQQTPGQGLQFLFEYFSETQRNKGNFPGRFSGRQFSNSRSEMNVSTLELGDSALYLCASSPGGGYITEAFFGQGTRLTVV.

The rearrangement links TRBV11-3 to TRBJ2-2; D unresolved. The germline V gene has CDR1 SGHNT and CDR2 YENEEA. Trimming took 1 base from V and 8 from J, leaving 11 bases between them. The CDR3 length is 14 residues. The CDR3 region is CASSLGAVLGELFF. The CDR3 DNA reads as TGTGCCAGCAGCTTAGGGGCAGTCCTAGGGGAGCTGTTTTTT.

This chain links TRBV6-5 with TRBJ2-6; perhaps TRBD1 as D (5 bases). The CDR3 spans 12 residues. CDR1 is MNHEY and CDR2 is SVGAGI in the germline V gene. V shed 10 bases and J shed 4 bases, with 8 bases lying between them. DNA for the CDR3: TGTGCCACACAGGACGGGGCCAACGTCCTGACTTTC. As protein: CATQDGANVLTF.

The chain links TRBV18 to TRBJ2-1; the match to TRBD2 covers 8 bases. V was clipped by 4 bases and J by 0 bases; unmatched bases: 5. The CDR3 spans 16 residues. The germline CDR1 and CDR2 sequences are KGHSH and LQKENI. The DNA of the CDR3 is TGTGCCAGCTCACTCTTCGGGGGGGCCTCCTACAATGAGCAGTTCTTC. Translation: CASSLFGGASYNEQFF. The whole variable domain, remainder taken from reference TRBV18 and TRBJ2-1, is NAGVMQNPRHLVRRRGQEARLRCSPMKGHSHVYWYRQLPEEGLKFMVYLQKENIIDESGMPKERFSAEFPKEGPSILRIQQVVRGDSAAYFCASSLFGGASYNEQFFGPGTRLTVL.

In this sample, this clone turned up a few times. V is TRBV28 and J is TRBJ1-1; the D gene is possibly TRBD1 (6 bases). The CDR3 is 14 amino acids. Germline V gene data show CDR1 as MDHEN and CDR2 as SYDVKM. Trimming took 10 bases from V and 4 from J, leaving 19 bases between them. The CDR3 DNA reads as TGTGCCACCCGGGATTCGACAGGCGCCACTGAAGCTTTCTTT. Translation gives CATRDSTGATEAFF.

V gene TRBV5-6 combines with J gene TRBJ2-4, with a weak D call TRBD1 (7 bases). The CDR3 runs to 15 residues. Germline lookup yields CDR1 SGHDT and CDR2 YYEEEE. V lost 7 bases and J 0 bases, leaving 14 bases between the germline ends. CDR3 sequence (DNA): TGTGCCAGCTGTCAGGGGGGTCTAGCCAAAAACATTCAGTACTTC. Translating gives CASCQGGLAKNIQYF.

This chain uses TRBV21-1 with TRBJ2-7; the table's TRBD1 call for D was not verified on the DNA. TRBV21-1 is noted as a pseudogene. The length of the CDR3 is 16 residues. CDR3 coding DNA: TGTGCCAGCAGTCACGCCGGGACAGAACTTCTATACGAGCAGTACTTC. It encodes CASSHAGTELLYEQYF.

The genes are TRBV7-3 and TRBJ2-2, with TRBD2 identical over 12 bases. Germline CDR1 SGHTA, CDR2 FQGTGA. The CDR3 covers 17 residues. V lost 5 bases, J lost 5 bases, and 9 bases stayed unmatched. For the CDR3, the DNA is TGTGCCAGCAGCCCCCCGGGACTAGCGGGCGGTACCGGGGAGCTGTTTTTT. Its protein product is CASSPPGLAGGTGELFF. The full variable domain, rest sourced from reference TRBV7-3 and TRBJ2-2, is GAGVSQTPSNKVTEKGKYVELRCDPISGHTALYWYRQSLGQGPEFLIYFQGTGAADDSGLPNDRFFAVRPEGSVSTLKIQRTERGDSAVYLCASSPPGLAGGTGELFFGEGSRLTVL.

This clone has a handful of counts. The V call is TRBV6-1, the J call TRBJ1-6; no clear D gene. This CDR3 is 19 amino acids long. Germline V gene lookup returns CDR1 MNHNS and CDR2 SASEGT. V lost 3 bases to trimming and J lost 0 bases, with 18 bases between them. CDR3 nucleotide sequence: TGTGCCAGCAGTGATTCCCTGGCCGGGTATAGCTCCTATAATTCACCCCTCCACTTT. This encodes CASSDSLAGYSSYNSPLHF.

The rearrangement joins TRBV9 to TRBJ1-4; 12 bases match TRBD1. The CDR3 sequence is 15 residues long. Germline V gene lookup returns CDR1 SGDLS and CDR2 YYNGEE. V was clipped by 7 bases and J by 6 bases; unmatched bases: 7. The CDR3: CASSSGQGAYEKLFF. The DNA of the CDR3 is TGTGCCAGCTCGTCGGGACAGGGGGCTTATGAAAAACTGTTTTTT.

This clone was found once. The V and J genes are TRBV10-3 and TRBJ1-6, with D maybe TRBD1 (6 bases). V was shortened by 0 bases and J by 18 bases, with 12 bases between the two germline ends. The CDR3 length is 12 residues. Germline lookup yields CDR1 ENHRY and CDR2 SYGVKD. In DNA, the CDR3 is TGTGCCATCAGTGAGTCGCGGCAGGGGACCCACTTT. Protein sequence: CAISESRQGTHF.

The rearrangement uses TRBV24-1 and TRBJ1-5, with a weak D call TRBD1 (5 bases). The length of the CDR3 is 16 residues. Trimming pared 0 bases from V and 7 bases from J, leaving 15 bases between. Germline-derived CDR1 and CDR2 are KGHDR and SFDVKD. CDR3 nucleotide sequence: TGTGCCACCAGTGATTTGCGGCGGGGGGTAGGGCAGCCCCAGCATTTT. It encodes CATSDLRRGVGQPQHF.

This clone was seen a single time. The gene calls are TRBV19 and TRBJ2-1; a possible D gene is TRBD2 (5 bases). Trimming pared 0 bases from V and 9 bases from J, leaving 12 bases between. Germline V gene data show CDR1 as LNHDA and CDR2 as SQIVND (reference sequence). CDR3 size: 14 residues. The CDR3, as DNA: TGTGCCAGTAGTATAGATCGAGGGTACGGTGAGCAGTTCTTC. It codes for CASSIDRGYGEQFF.

The chain employs TRBV18 and TRBJ1-1; 8 positions match TRBD1. Germline V lookup: CDR1 KGHSH, CDR2 LQKENI. This CDR3 has 12 residues. The ends lost 11 bases at V and 12 bases at J; junction bases unmatched: 14. The CDR3 loop reads CALGRGQAVPFF. The CDR3 region has the DNA TGTGCCCTCGGTCGGGGACAGGCGGTACCTTTCTTT.

V is TRBV18 and J is TRBJ2-5; perhaps TRBD1 as D (6 bases). CDR1 and CDR2 from the germline V gene are KGHSH and LQKENI. The CDR3 covers 13 residues. Trimming pared 3 bases from V and 5 bases from J, leaving 10 bases between. The CDR3, as DNA: TGTGCCAGCTCACCTCACAGGGACGAGACCCAGTACTTC. This gives the protein CASSPHRDETQYF.

The chain carries TRBV7-6 and TRBJ2-1; TRBD1 is a possible D gene (6 bases). The CDR3 is 15 residues long. V lost 3 bases to trimming and J lost 3 bases, with 12 bases between them. Germline V gene sequence: CDR1 SGHVS, CDR2 FNYEAQ. The CDR3 coding sequence is TGTGCCAGCAGCTTGGTTGGGACAAGCTACAATGAGCAGTTCTTC. It encodes CASSLVGTSYNEQFF.

This clone was seen just once. The CDR3 DNA sequence: TGTGCCAGCAGTCCCCCTACCCCCTACGAGCAGTACTTC. Its protein is CASSPPTPYEQYF. The rearrangement joins TRBV6-6 to TRBJ2-7; D not certain. There are 13 residues in the CDR3. V was clipped by 5 bases and J by 2 bases, with 10 bases between them. CDR1 is MNHNY and CDR2 is SVGAGI in the germline V gene (reference sequence).

This sequence joins TRBV6-5 and TRBJ1-2; D gene ambiguous. The V gene lost 4 bases and the J gene lost 8 bases, with 11 bases spanning the gap. Germline loops: CDR1 MNHEY, CDR2 SVGAGI. The length of the CDR3 is 12 residues. The chain's CDR3 is CASSSAFWGYTF. CDR3 nucleotide sequence: TGTGCCAGCAGTTCCGCGTTTTGGGGCTACACCTTC.